This record looks at one TCR beta chain sequence and its context. What it binds is not known. This sample is drawn from a study of cytomegalovirus exposure and HLA in healthy donors. Study summary: A preliminary data release comprised 70 million to 95 million unique TCRs obtained from HLA-typed donors.

The study, taken as a whole, reports: Differences between HLA loci emerged in a later analysis of TCR association rates, with DRB1 most and HLA-C fewest. Presence/absence results assume similar sequencing depth per donor, which may not hold. According to the study, roughly 160 TCR beta chains were cytomegalovirus-associated.

Germline values: CDR1 LNHDA, CDR2 SQIVND (reference sequence). V was cut by 3 bases and J by 4 bases, with 9 bases left in between. The CDR3 length is 14 residues. It was with 60 Vbeta and 13 Jbeta primers that the PCR ran. Assay used: immunoSEQ multiplex PCR; TCRdb lists only in-frame clones, some missing. In the table there are about 110,000 clones, just under 70% of which are singletons. The TCR was taken from a woman aged 70-85 years in good health and CMV-seropositive. The chain carries TRBV19 and TRBJ2-2; no clear D. The material sequenced was PBMCs. CDR3 residues: CASSIEQSTGELFF. Written as DNA, the CDR3 is TGTGCCAGTAGTATTGAACAGTCCACCGGGGAGCTGTTTTTT. The full variable domain, its missing parts supplied by reference TRBV19 and TRBJ2-2, is DGGITQSPKYLFRKEGQNVTLSCEQNLNHDAMYWYRQDPGQGLRLIYYSQIVNDFQKGDIAEGYSVSREKKESFPLTVTSAQKNPTAFYLCASSIEQSTGELFFGEGSRLTVL.